One T cell receptor (beta chain) is described in this entry. Its specificity is not known. One tube held mixed TRB-A and TRB-B primer pools for touch-down PCR. TCRdb reprocessed the multiplex PCR reads, keeping one entry per CDR3 protein, no DNA. There are 5,500 to 6,500 distinct CDR3 sequences in the sample, with over 15% held by the top ten. This sample is part of a study of T cell clusters in autoimmune cytopenias. Each sample's input was roughly 250 ng genomic DNA, roughly 38,000 genome equivalents. Findings and limits, study-wide: No cluster-lack signature appeared between secondary cytopenia and chronic lymphocytic leukemia patients, apparently due to lymphoma masking. TRB repertoire shifts in secondary cytopenia and chronic lymphocytic leukemia mostly reflected lymphoma, not autoimmunity. Exclusive TRB clusters were 2.5 to 3.5-fold more numerous in healthy donors than in active autoimmune hepatitis.

CDR3 length equals 15 residues. Per the germline V gene, CDR1 is SGHRS and CDR2 is YFSETQ. The sequence derives from a human donor with an autoimmune cytopenia or autoimmune hepatitis (not recorded which). The chain links TRBV5-1 to TRBJ1-5; TCRdb selects TRBD1, and the lack of DNA leaves this call unchecked. Sequencing was carried out using peripheral blood. CDR3 in amino acids: CASSPGGGYNQPQHF.